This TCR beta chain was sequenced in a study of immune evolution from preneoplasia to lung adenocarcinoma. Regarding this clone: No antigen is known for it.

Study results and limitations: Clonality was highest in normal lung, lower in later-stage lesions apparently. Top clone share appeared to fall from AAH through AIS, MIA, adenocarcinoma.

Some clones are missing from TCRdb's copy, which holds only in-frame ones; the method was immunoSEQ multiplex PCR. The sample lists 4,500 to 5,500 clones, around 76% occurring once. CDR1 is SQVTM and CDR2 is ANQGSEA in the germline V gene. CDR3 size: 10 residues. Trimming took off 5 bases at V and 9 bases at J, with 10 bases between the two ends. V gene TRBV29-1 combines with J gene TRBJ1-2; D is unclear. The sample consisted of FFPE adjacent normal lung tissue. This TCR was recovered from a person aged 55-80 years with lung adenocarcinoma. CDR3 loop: CSVQASSYTF. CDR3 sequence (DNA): TGCAGCGTTCAGGCCTCGAGCTACACCTTC.